Listed here are 28 T cell receptor beta chains from one sample, sequenced in a study of regulatory T cells in long-lasting Graves disease. Time point given: newly diagnosed GD, antithyroid drugs for less than 3 months. PBMC RNA was the source of the TCR library. Libraries of TCR beta came from iRepertoire HTBI primers plus Arm-PCR of CDR3 regions. TCRdb reprocessed the multiplex PCR reads with MiXCR, giving one entry per CDR3 protein. The sample holds more than 300,000 distinct CDR3 sequences; about a sixth are singletons and the top ten take 20%. Separately, the same data were catalogued under a study of T cells in Graves' hyperthyroidism and ophthalmopathy.

The source material was peripheral blood mononuclear cells (PBMCs), sampled at new diagnosis, from a patient treated with antithyroid drugs. The source is a woman in her late teens or twenties with Graves disease.

This clonotype was counted a few times. The chain uses TRBV6-2 or TRBV6-3 and TRBJ2-3, with D possibly matching TRBD1 (5 bases). V was clipped by 6 bases and J by 0 bases, with 7 bases between them. The CDR3 spans 13 residues. CDR1 and CDR2 (germline): MNHEY, SVGEGT. The CDR3 sequence is CASRRTSTDTQYF. The CDR3 coding sequence is TGTGCCAGCAGGCGGACAAGCACAGATACGCAGTATTTT.

In regard to this clonotype: Relative to the germline gene, one junction end is altered; a read error may explain this. This rearrangement joins TRBV3-1 to TRBJ2-7, with 8 bases lining up with TRBD2. This CDR3 region has 15 residues. Germline-derived CDR1 and CDR2 are LGHDT and YNNKEL (reference sequence). CDR3 sequence (DNA): TGTGCCTGCAGCCAAGAAGCGGGAGACTCCTACGAGCAGTACTTC. It specifies CACSQEAGDSYEQYF.

In its sample, this clonotype was seen many times. V and J are TRBV12-3 or TRBV12-4 and TRBJ2-2; 9 bases are shared with TRBD2. V shed 6 bases, J shed 0 bases, and the junction held 2 bases outside the gene matches. The CDR3 is made up of 15 amino acids. CDR3 sequence (DNA): TGTGCCAGCAGCCGACTAGCGGCGAACACCGGGGAGCTGTTTTTT. Amino acids: CASSRLAANTGELFF.

This clonotype came up many times. V is TRBV12-3 or TRBV12-4 and J is TRBJ2-3; the match to TRBD2 covers 10 bases. This CDR3 is built from 19 residues. The J segment lost 2 bases and the V segment lost 2 bases, leaving 13 bases of the junction unmatched. The CDR3 sequence is CASSLFPFLAGGNTDTQYF. Written as DNA, the CDR3 is TGTGCCAGCAGTTTATTTCCCTTTTTAGCGGGGGGAAACACAGATACGCAGTATTTT.

This clonotype has at least ten counts. The chain is built from TRBV30 and TRBJ1-5; D not resolved. Trimming cost V 0 bases and J 7 bases, with 10 bases left between them. In germline, CDR1 is GTSNPN, CDR2 SVGIG (reference sequence). The CDR3 spans 13 residues. The CDR3 DNA reads TGTGCCTGGAGTGTTTCGGGTTTGCAGCCCCAGCATTTT. Its translation: CAWSVSGLQPQHF.

The J gene is TRBJ2-7, the V gene TRBV19; 8 bases agree with TRBD2. The CDR3 consists of 15 residues. The ends lost 7 bases at V and 7 bases at J; junction bases unmatched: 15. The germline CDR1 and CDR2 sequences are LNHDA and SQIVND (reference sequence). The CDR3 reads CASTLRGGGKDEQYF. CDR3 coding DNA: TGTGCCAGTACCCTTCGGGGGGGGGGTAAGGATGAGCAGTACTTC. Using reference TRBV19 and TRBJ2-7 for the parts outside the CDR3, the full variable domain is DGGITQSPKYLFRKEGQNVTLSCEQNLNHDAMYWYRQDPGQGLRLIYYSQIVNDFQKGDIAEGYSVSREKKESFPLTVTSAQKNPTAFYLCASTLRGGGKDEQYFGPGTRLTVT.

This clonotype came up many times. V gene TRBV30 combines with J gene TRBJ2-6; D gene uncertain. V lost 3 bases to trimming and J lost 4 bases, with 7 bases between them. The germline gives CDR1 GTSNPN, CDR2 SVGIG (reference sequence). CDR3 length equals 13 residues. This CDR3 reads CAWRLAGANVLTF. The CDR3 coding sequence is TGTGCCTGGAGGTTAGCCGGGGCCAACGTCCTGACTTTC.

The sample holds many counts of this clonotype. The chain has TRBV5-1 and TRBJ2-6; TRBD1 matches at 7 bases. This CDR3 comprises 16 residues. Germline CDR1 SGHRS, CDR2 YFSETQ. V dropped 0 bases and J dropped 2; count of bases not matched to a gene: 2. CDR3 DNA: TGCGCCAGCAGCTTGGGGGACAGTACTGGGGCCAACGTCCTGACTTTC. Protein sequence: CASSLGDSTGANVLTF. Together with reference TRBV5-1 and TRBJ2-6, the CDR3 gives the full variable domain: KAGVTQTPRYLIKTRGQQVTLSCSPISGHRSVSWYQQTPGQGLQFLFEYFSETQRNKGNFPGRFSGRQFSNSRSEMNVSTLELGDSALYLCASSLGDSTGANVLTFGAGSRLTVL.

This chain connects TRBV29-1 to TRBJ2-4, with D maybe TRBD1 (6 bases). Trimming cost V 7 bases and J 0 bases, with 13 bases left between them. Germline CDR1 and CDR2: SQVTM and ANQGSEA. This CDR3 comprises 14 residues. The CDR3 DNA sequence: TGCAGCGGACAGGAAACATTAGCCAAAAACATTCAGTACTTC. Protein sequence: CSGQETLAKNIQYF.

This clonotype has at least ten counts. The chain carries TRBV30 and TRBJ2-5; 11 positions agree with TRBD2. This CDR3 contains 14 residues. V lost 4 bases to trimming and J lost 7 bases; unmatched junction nucleotides: 8. In germline, CDR1 is GTSNPN, CDR2 SVGIG (reference sequence). The CDR3 nucleotides are TGTGCCTGGACCTTAGCGGGGGGGTCCGGGACCCAGTACTTC. Encoded protein: CAWTLAGGSGTQYF.

This clonotype was counted many times. The rearrangement links TRBV28 to TRBJ1-5; D is possibly TRBD1 (5 bases). V was clipped by 1 base and J by 4 bases, with 14 bases between them. The CDR3 loop spans 16 amino acids. In germline, CDR1 is MDHEN, CDR2 SYDVKM. CDR3 sequence (DNA): TGTGCCAGCAGTTTATCGGGGGGGGTGGGGAATCAGCCCCAGCATTTT. Encoded protein: CASSLSGGVGNQPQHF. The entire variable domain, with the rest obtained from reference TRBV28 and TRBJ1-5, is as follows: DVKVTQSSRYLVKRTGEKVFLECVQDMDHENMFWYRQDPGLGLRLIYFSYDVKMKEKGDIPEGYSVSREKKERFSLILESASTNQTSMYLCASSLSGGVGNQPQHFGDGTRLSIL.

This clonotype occurred a few times. The chain couples TRBV29-1 to TRBJ1-5; D is unclear. Germline CDR1 SQVTM, CDR2 ANQGSEA. The CDR3 loop spans 12 amino acids. V lost 5 bases, J lost 0 bases, and 5 bases lay in between. The chain's CDR3 is CSVTVSNQPQHF. DNA for the CDR3: TGCAGCGTTACAGTTAGCAATCAGCCCCAGCATTTT.

This clonotype was recorded at least ten times. The genes are TRBV12-3 or TRBV12-4 and TRBJ1-1; maybe TRBD1 (5 bases). The V end was cut by 5 bases, the J end by 4 bases, with 23 bases between. The CDR3 runs 17 residues. The CDR3 protein is CASSPPTSGTWPTEAFF. The CDR3 DNA reads as TGTGCCAGCAGTCCGCCAACCTCCGGGACTTGGCCCACTGAAGCTTTCTTT.

This clonotype came up many times. The chain recombines TRBV5-1 with TRBJ1-1; D gene unclear. CDR3 length: 15 amino acids. Germline V gives CDR1 SGHRS, CDR2 YFSETQ. The V and J ends lost 0 bases and 2 bases respectively, with 11 bases between them. CDR3 amino acids: CASSLELIGNTEAFF. DNA for the CDR3: TGCGCCAGCAGCTTGGAGCTGATCGGTAACACTGAAGCTTTCTTT.

This clonotype was found once. The gene calls are TRBV12-3 or TRBV12-4 and TRBJ1-6; 12 nucleotides line up with TRBD1. CDR3 length: 18 amino acids. Trimming at V came to 5 bases and at J to 8 bases, leaving 13 bases not matched to a gene. CDR3: CASSPGQGADIVDSPLHF. The CDR3 DNA reads as TGTGCCAGCAGTCCGGGACAGGGGGCGGATATTGTTGATTCACCCCTCCACTTT.

This clonotype was found many times. The rearrangement joins TRBV5-1 to TRBJ2-2; D not resolved. Trimming shortened V by 0 bases and J by 1 base, and 7 bases separated the two germline ends. Per the germline V gene, CDR1 is SGHRS and CDR2 is YFSETQ. CDR3 length: 15 amino acids. The CDR3 DNA follows: TGCGCCAGCAGCTTGGAGGCGATGAACACCGGGGAGCTGTTTTTT. Protein sequence: CASSLEAMNTGELFF. The full variable domain, its missing parts supplied by reference TRBV5-1 and TRBJ2-2, is KAGVTQTPRYLIKTRGQQVTLSCSPISGHRSVSWYQQTPGQGLQFLFEYFSETQRNKGNFPGRFSGRQFSNSRSEMNVSTLELGDSALYLCASSLEAMNTGELFFGEGSRLTVL.

The chain is built from TRBV7-3 and TRBJ2-6, with D hard to call. The germline CDR1 and CDR2 sequences are SGHTA and FQGTGA. V was cut by 1 base and J by 0 bases, with 10 bases left in between. The length of the CDR3 is 17 residues. The CDR3 DNA sequence: TGTGCCAGCAGCTTAAAGGGTCCTATCTCTGGGGCCAACGTCCTGACTTTC. Protein sequence: CASSLKGPISGANVLTF.

This clonotype occurred many times. The V gene is TRBV4-1, the J gene TRBJ2-1; TRBD2 aligns across 9 bases. The trim removed 1 base at V and 6 bases at J, leaving 7 bases unmatched. Germline assignment: CDR1 MGHRA and CDR2 YSYEKL. This CDR3 comprises 16 residues. CDR3: CASSQVWLAGTNEQFF. CDR3 in DNA: TGCGCCAGCAGCCAAGTTTGGCTAGCGGGAACCAATGAGCAGTTCTTC.

V and J are TRBV6-1 and TRBJ1-2; D remains ambiguous. Germline loops: CDR1 MNHNS, CDR2 SASEGT. The V end was cut by 5 bases, the J end by 4 bases, with 8 bases between. CDR3 length: 12 residues. CDR3 region: CASSPAVYGYTF. For the CDR3, the DNA is TGTGCCAGCAGTCCGGCTGTCTATGGCTACACCTTC.

The chain couples TRBV29-1 to TRBJ1-6, with D unclear. Germline V CDR1 and CDR2: SQVTM, ANQGSEA. The CDR3 has 13 amino acids. Trimming took off 0 bases at V and 8 bases at J, with 8 bases between the two ends. CDR3 protein: CSVEDHVDSPLHF. CDR3 sequence (DNA): TGCAGCGTTGAAGATCACGTGGATTCACCCCTCCACTTT.

This clonotype was counted at least ten times. This chain joins TRBV9 and TRBJ2-7, with a possible D match to TRBD2 (5 bases). V lost 0 bases, J lost 2 bases, and 12 bases lay in between. Germline lookup yields CDR1 SGDLS and CDR2 YYNGEE. The CDR3 has 15 residues. The CDR3 sequence is CASSVGGEIAYEQYF. The CDR3 DNA reads TGTGCCAGCAGCGTAGGTGGGGAGATCGCCTACGAGCAGTACTTC. The variable domain in full, completed from reference TRBV9 and TRBJ2-7, reads DSGVTQTPKHLITATGQRVTLRCSPRSGDLSVYWYQQSLDQGLQFLIQYYNGEERAKGNILERFSAQQFPDLHSELNLSSLELGDSALYFCASSVGGEIAYEQYFGPGTRLTVT.

This clonotype came up a few times. The J gene is TRBJ1-1, the V gene TRBV20-1, with 7 nucleotides matching TRBD1. J lost 0 bases, V lost 6 bases, and 7 bases had no gene match. The CDR3 consists of 14 residues. Germline CDR1 reads DFQATT; CDR2 reads SNEGSKA (reference sequence). The CDR3 nucleotides read TGCAGTGCATATTCCGGGACAGTGAACACTGAAGCTTTCTTT. Its translation: CSAYSGTVNTEAFF.

There are many counts of this clonotype. This chain uses TRBV6-1 with TRBJ1-2; D is ambiguous. Germline values: CDR1 MNHNS, CDR2 SASEGT. V lost 2 bases to trimming and J lost 4 bases, with 14 bases between them. The CDR3 is made up of 15 amino acids. The CDR3 reads CASSESVGLSYGYTF. The CDR3 DNA reads as TGTGCCAGCAGTGAATCTGTCGGTCTGAGCTATGGCTACACCTTC.

This clonotype came up many times. The CDR3: CSVDGQTYEQYF. CDR3 bases: TGCAGCGTTGATGGACAGACCTACGAGCAGTACTTC. The V and J genes are TRBV29-1 and TRBJ2-7, with a tentative D call TRBD1 (6 bases). The CDR3 loop spans 12 amino acids. In germline, CDR1 is SQVTM, CDR2 ANQGSEA. The V gene lost 3 bases and the J gene lost 2 bases, with 8 bases spanning the gap.

This clonotype was picked up many times. V and J are TRBV11-2 and TRBJ2-7, with a tentative D call TRBD1 (6 bases). Between the trimmed V and J ends, which lost 2 bases and 3 bases, there was a span of 11 bases. The CDR3 spans 14 residues. CDR1 is SGHAT, CDR2 FQNNGV, per germline. The CDR3 here is CASSLSWDIYEQYF. In DNA, the CDR3 is TGTGCCAGCAGCTTAAGCTGGGACATCTACGAGCAGTACTTC.

This clonotype turned up a few times. A much larger clone differs by one base, so this may be a read error. This chain joins TRBV18 and TRBJ2-1; D not certain. This CDR3 contains 11 residues. CDR1 and CDR2 from the germline V gene are KGHSH and LQKENI. CDR3 loop: CASPPGVEQFF. The CDR3 DNA follows: TGTGCCAGCCCACCAGGTGTTGAGCAGTTCTTC.

This clonotype was counted ten times or more. The genes are TRBV6-1 and TRBJ2-7; weak D call: TRBD2 (7 bases). Looked up from germline, CDR1 is MNHNS and CDR2 is SASEGT. This CDR3 spans 17 amino acids. V lost 7 bases and J 2 bases, leaving 24 bases between the germline ends. CDR3 in DNA: TGTGCCAGCAACCCCTTGGGGGGGGCTAGCGCAGCCTACGAGCAGTACTTC. It translates to CASNPLGGASAAYEQYF.

The chain links TRBV4-1 to TRBJ1-2; tentatively, D is TRBD1 (5 bases). With 0 bases removed from V and 8 bases from J, the gap between germline ends came to 10 bases. CDR1 is MGHRA and CDR2 is YSYEKL in the germline V gene. The CDR3 extends over 13 amino acids. The CDR3 nucleotides read TGCGCCAGCAGCCAAGATCGGCAGGGCGGCTACACCTTC. It encodes CASSQDRQGGYTF.